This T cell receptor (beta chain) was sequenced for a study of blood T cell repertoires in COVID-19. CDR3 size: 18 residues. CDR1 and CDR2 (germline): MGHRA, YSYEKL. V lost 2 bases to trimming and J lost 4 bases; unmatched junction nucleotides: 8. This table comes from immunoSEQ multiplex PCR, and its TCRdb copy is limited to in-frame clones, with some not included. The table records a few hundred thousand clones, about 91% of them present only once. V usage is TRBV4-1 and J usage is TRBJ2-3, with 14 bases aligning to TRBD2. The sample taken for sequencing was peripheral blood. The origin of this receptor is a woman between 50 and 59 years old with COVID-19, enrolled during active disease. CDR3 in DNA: TGCGCCAGCAGCCAATCCATTTTGACTAGCGGGGGGGCAGATACGCAGTATTTT. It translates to CASSQSILTSGGADTQYF.